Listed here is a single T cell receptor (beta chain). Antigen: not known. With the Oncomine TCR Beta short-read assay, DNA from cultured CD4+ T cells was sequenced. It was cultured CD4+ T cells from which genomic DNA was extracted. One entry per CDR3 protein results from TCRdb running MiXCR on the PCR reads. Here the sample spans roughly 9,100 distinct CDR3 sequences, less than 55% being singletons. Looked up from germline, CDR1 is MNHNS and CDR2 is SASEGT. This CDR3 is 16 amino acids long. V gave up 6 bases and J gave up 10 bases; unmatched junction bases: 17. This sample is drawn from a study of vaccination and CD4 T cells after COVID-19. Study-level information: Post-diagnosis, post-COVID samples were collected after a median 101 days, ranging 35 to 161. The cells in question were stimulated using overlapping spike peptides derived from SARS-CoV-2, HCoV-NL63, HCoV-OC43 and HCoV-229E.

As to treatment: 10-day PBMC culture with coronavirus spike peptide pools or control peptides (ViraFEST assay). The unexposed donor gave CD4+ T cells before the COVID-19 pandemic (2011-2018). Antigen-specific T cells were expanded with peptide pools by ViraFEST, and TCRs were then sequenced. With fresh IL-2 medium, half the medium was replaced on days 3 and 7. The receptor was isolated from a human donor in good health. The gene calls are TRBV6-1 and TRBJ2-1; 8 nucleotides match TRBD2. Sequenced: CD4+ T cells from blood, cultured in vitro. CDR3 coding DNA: TGTGCCAGCAGCGCGTCCGTGCTAGCGGGCTCGGGCGAGCAGTTCTTC. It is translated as CASSASVLAGSGEQFF.